The clone carrying this T cell receptor (beta chain) was seen at least ten times. The antigen remains undetermined. The sample is drawn from a study of identical twins. Study findings and constraints: Twins' surplus sharing was weaker for beta out-of-frame sequences. Instead of following the same donors, the conclusions were based on cross-sectional statistical analysis.

cDNA molecules carried unique molecular identifiers, and template switching added a universal primer site. One entry per CDR3 protein results from TCRdb running MiXCR on the 5' RACE reads. The sample holds about 530,000 distinct CDR3 sequences, 20% to 25% seen once. CDR3 length: 18 residues. Per germline, CDR1 SQVTM and CDR2 ANQGSEA. The junction had 11 bases not matched to a gene; V was cut back by 6 bases and J by 0 bases. The same specimen was also included in a second study, on yellow fever vaccine responses in identical twins.

Specimen: CD4+ T cells sorted from blood. The chain carries TRBV29-1 and TRBJ2-3; TRBD2 agrees at 14 bases. The source of this sequence is a woman under 30 in good health. The CDR3, as DNA: TGCAGCGTCGCGGGACTAGCGGGAGACCTCGCTAGCACAGATACGCAGTATTTT. Amino acid sequence: CSVAGLAGDLASTDTQYF.